This TCR beta chain is from a study of beta chain features in type 1 diabetes. Background on the study: The samples had 85 million to 140 million sorted cells examined in all.

The entirety of the isolated RNA underwent reverse transcription, so expressed TCRB transcripts were sequenced. Sequencing was performed with immunoSEQ multiplex PCR; in TCRdb, only in-frame clones are kept and a portion is missing. The sample comprises around 310,000 clones, roughly 12% of which are singletons, and roughly 0.015% rests with the top ten. Study-wide findings and caveats: Moderate but significant shortening of TCRB CDR3s was recorded in all four CD4+ subsets from Type 1 diabetes patients. Compared to healthy donors, patients appeared to have naive, central memory and Treg TCRB repertoires that were more alike.

CD45RO/CCR7/CD25/CD127/CD95/CD27 separated CD4+ naive, central memory, regulatory and stem cell-like memory cells by sorting. This clone was seen a handful of times. No antigen is known for it. The sequenced sample was naive CD4+ T cells from blood. This TCR derives from a woman in her late teens or twenties with type 1 diabetes.

The DNA of the CDR3 is TGCGCCAGCAGTGCGCGGCGTAATGAGCAGTTCTTC. This encodes CASSARRNEQFF. The chain couples TRBV5-1 to TRBJ2-1, with unresolved D. The germline V gene has CDR1 SGHRS and CDR2 YFSETQ. The CDR3 extends over 12 amino acids. V dropped 5 bases and J dropped 7 bases, with 10 bases sitting between them. Full variable domain (outside the CDR3, taken from reference TRBV5-1 and TRBJ2-1): KAGVTQTPRYLIKTRGQQVTLSCSPISGHRSVSWYQQTPGQGLQFLFEYFSETQRNKGNFPGRFSGRQFSNSRSEMNVSTLELGDSALYLCASSARRNEQFFGPGTRLTVL.